The clone carrying this T cell receptor beta chain was counted between two and nine times. Antigen specificity is unknown. This sample was taken from a study of radiation and T cells in renal cell carcinoma. Points from the study as a whole: Without pretreatment biopsies, baseline tumor clonotype presence was undetermined.

Germline V lookup: CDR1 SEHNR, CDR2 FQNEAQ (reference sequence). This CDR3 has 15 residues. The germline V and J ends were trimmed by 2 bases and 1 base, with 11 bases remaining between them. Method: immunoSEQ multiplex PCR; TCRdb's copy keeps in-frame clones and lacks some. The data show over 90,000 clones, 70% to 85% seen once. The sample's time point: blood 4 weeks post-SBRT, at nephrectomy. Treatment meaning: 15 Gy SBRT to primary tumor, nephrectomy 4 weeks later. Nephrectomy followed 15 Gy stereotactic body radiation by 4 weeks. The chain carries TRBV7-9 and TRBJ1-1, with D perhaps TRBD1 (6 bases). The sequence derives from a man aged 55 to 70 with renal cell carcinoma. Specimen: blood, collected from a patient whose treatment included radiotherapy and nephrectomy. CDR3: CASSLIGQTNTEAFF. The CDR3 DNA sequence: TGTGCCAGCAGCTTAATAGGACAGACGAACACTGAAGCTTTCTTT.